This TCR beta chain was captured by sequencing in a study of T cells in women clearing cervical HPV infection. Study-level information: Case blood was drawn a median about 160 days after lesion detection.

A note on this clone: Its antigen is currently unknown. The DNA ends 3 residues before the CDR3 does, and the rest of the CDR3 is filled in from the germline J gene.

Points from the study as a whole: It is unknown whether associations predate infection; no effector/memory or HPV-specific sorting. Cases and controls were distinguished at AUC 0.65 to 0.85 by richness and V genes.

The CDR3 covers 14 residues. The junction had 8 bases not matched to a gene; V was cut back by 5 bases and J by 1 base. Germline CDR1 reads DFQATT; CDR2 reads SNEGSKA (reference sequence). Assay: immunoSEQ multiplex PCR; the TCRdb copy retains only in-frame clones and omits some. The sample holds about 20,000 clones. The chain couples TRBV20-1 to TRBJ2-7, with TRBD2 identical over 7 bases. The origin of this receptor is a woman aged 18 to 75 with a cervical HPV16 infection that either progressed to CIN3+ or cleared (not recorded which). Sequenced input: blood buffy coat. CDR3 protein: CSAPTRGSSYEQYF. The DNA read from the CDR3 is TGCAGTGCTCCGACGCGGGGGAGTTCCTACGAG.